These T cell receptor beta chains were read from a single sample in a study of CD8 T cells in Susac syndrome. TCRdb independently ran MiXCR on the immunoSEQ multiplex PCR reads; one entry per CDR3 protein. Among some 57,000 distinct CDR3 sequences listed, 85% to 95% were seen once. Sequencing was done on a sample of CD8+ T cells from PBMCs. The origin of the receptors is a human donor in good health. Each CDR3 is given with its conserved first and last residue. The order of the fields is CDR3 DNA, CDR3 protein, clone size, D gene, V gene, J gene. D genes are given only for firm matches. Clone size is given for some rows only: seen once, a few or many times, or a class if the clone is expanded.

cdr3_nt: TGCAGCGTTGAAGATCCGGGACAGCCACTCACAGAAGCTTTCTTT; cdr3_aa: CSVEDPGQPLTEAFF; clone_size: once; d_call: TRBD1; v_call: TRBV29-1; j_call: TRBJ1-1
cdr3_nt: TGTGCCAGCAGCTTGCTTATAGCGGGGGGATTCTCCTACAATGAGCAGTTCTTC; cdr3_aa: CASSLLIAGGFSYNEQFF; clone_size: .; d_call: TRBD2; v_call: TRBV5-6; j_call: TRBJ2-1
cdr3_nt: TGTGCCATCAGTGAGAACAGGGTTAATTCACCCCTCCACTTT; cdr3_aa: CAISENRVNSPLHF; clone_size: .; d_call: .; v_call: TRBV10-3; j_call: TRBJ1-6
cdr3_nt: TGTGCCAGCTCACCATTGGATGAACCCGCGGGCACTGAAGCTTTCTTT; cdr3_aa: CASSPLDEPAGTEAFF; clone_size: .; d_call: .; v_call: TRBV18; j_call: TRBJ1-1
cdr3_nt: TGTGCCAGCAGCTTAGAATGGGGCGATGAGCAGTTCTTC; cdr3_aa: CASSLEWGDEQFF; clone_size: .; d_call: .; v_call: TRBV7-2; j_call: TRBJ2-1
cdr3_nt: TGCGCCAGCAGCCAAACCGGACAGGGGACAGATACGCAGTATTTT; cdr3_aa: CASSQTGQGTDTQYF; clone_size: .; d_call: TRBD1; v_call: TRBV4-1; j_call: TRBJ2-3
cdr3_nt: TGTGCCAGCAGTATCACTAGCGGGGGTGCTGATACGCAGTATTTT; cdr3_aa: CASSITSGGADTQYF; clone_size: .; d_call: TRBD2; v_call: TRBV2; j_call: TRBJ2-3
cdr3_nt: TGTGCCAGCAGCTTAGAAGGGAACCCCTACACCTTC; cdr3_aa: CASSLEGNPYTF; clone_size: .; d_call: .; v_call: TRBV7-9; j_call: TRBJ1-2
cdr3_nt: TGTGCCAGTAGTATTTCTGGGGGTAAGGGTTGGAACAATCAGCCCCAGCATTTT; cdr3_aa: CASSISGGKGWNNQPQHF; clone_size: .; d_call: .; v_call: TRBV19; j_call: TRBJ1-5
cdr3_nt: TGCAGCGTTGAACACTGGGGGGCGGAAGGCTACACCTTC; cdr3_aa: CSVEHWGAEGYTF; clone_size: .; d_call: .; v_call: TRBV29-1; j_call: TRBJ1-2
cdr3_nt: TGTGCCAGCAGTTACCCCTTCGACCTGATGAACACTGAAGCTTTCTTT; cdr3_aa: CASSYPFDLMNTEAFF; clone_size: .; d_call: .; v_call: TRBV6-2/TRBV6-3; j_call: TRBJ1-1
cdr3_nt: TGTGCCAGCAGCATGGACAGTTCAACTAATGAAAAACTGTTTTTT; cdr3_aa: CASSMDSSTNEKLFF; clone_size: few; d_call: .; v_call: TRBV9; j_call: TRBJ1-4
cdr3_nt: TGTGCCAGCAGCCAAGACAGCTACGAGCAGTACTTC; cdr3_aa: CASSQDSYEQYF; clone_size: .; d_call: .; v_call: TRBV3-1; j_call: TRBJ2-7
cdr3_nt: TGCGCCAGCAGTCTATACAGGCCCTACGAGCAGTACTTC; cdr3_aa: CASSLYRPYEQYF; clone_size: .; d_call: .; v_call: TRBV5-1; j_call: TRBJ2-7
cdr3_nt: TGTGCCACCAGCATTACGGGGAGCACTGAAGCTTTCTTT; cdr3_aa: CATSITGSTEAFF; clone_size: .; d_call: .; v_call: TRBV15; j_call: TRBJ1-1
cdr3_nt: TGTGCCATCAGTGAGTCTGGGACAGGGGGCTACGAGCAGTACTTC; cdr3_aa: CAISESGTGGYEQYF; clone_size: .; d_call: TRBD1; v_call: TRBV10-3; j_call: TRBJ2-7
cdr3_nt: TGCGCCAGCAGCCAAGAATACGGGGTGGGCGAGCAGTACTTC; cdr3_aa: CASSQEYGVGEQYF; clone_size: .; d_call: .; v_call: TRBV4-1; j_call: TRBJ2-7
cdr3_nt: TGCGCCAGCAGCCAAGATCAGCAGGGGCCCACTGAAGCTTTCTTT; cdr3_aa: CASSQDQQGPTEAFF; clone_size: .; d_call: .; v_call: TRBV4-3; j_call: TRBJ1-1
cdr3_nt: TGTGCCAGCAGCCAAGTCGGAGGGGCGCGCGAAGGCACCGGGGAGCTGTTTTTT; cdr3_aa: CASSQVGGAREGTGELFF; clone_size: .; d_call: .; v_call: TRBV14; j_call: TRBJ2-2
cdr3_nt: TGCAGCGCCAGGGAAGATACATACGAGCAGTACTTC; cdr3_aa: CSAREDTYEQYF; clone_size: .; d_call: .; v_call: TRBV29-1; j_call: TRBJ2-7
cdr3_nt: TGCAGCGTTGCGGCACAGGGGGGAAATGAAAAACTGTTTTTT; cdr3_aa: CSVAAQGGNEKLFF; clone_size: .; d_call: TRBD1; v_call: TRBV29-1; j_call: TRBJ1-4
cdr3_nt: TGCGCCAGCAGTCAGCCGGGACAGGGATACAATGAGCAGTTCTTC; cdr3_aa: CASSQPGQGYNEQFF; clone_size: .; d_call: TRBD1; v_call: TRBV23-1; j_call: TRBJ2-1
cdr3_nt: TGTGCCAGCAGCGGACCCCGGGACAGCCTATACAATGAGCAGTTCTTC; cdr3_aa: CASSGPRDSLYNEQFF; clone_size: .; d_call: TRBD1; v_call: TRBV5-4; j_call: TRBJ2-1
cdr3_nt: TGTGCCAGCAACTCCCCTGGTTTATTGGTCTATGGCTACACCTTC; cdr3_aa: CASNSPGLLVYGYTF; clone_size: .; d_call: .; v_call: TRBV13; j_call: TRBJ1-2
cdr3_nt: TGTGCCAGCAGTGGAGACAGGGGAAGAATACCCCTCCACTTT; cdr3_aa: CASSGDRGRIPLHF; clone_size: .; d_call: TRBD1; v_call: TRBV6-2/TRBV6-3; j_call: TRBJ1-6
cdr3_nt: TGTGCCAGCAGTTTTTTGGACAGGGGAAACACCGGGGAGCTGTTTTTT; cdr3_aa: CASSFLDRGNTGELFF; clone_size: .; d_call: TRBD1; v_call: TRBV12-3/TRBV12-4; j_call: TRBJ2-2
cdr3_nt: TGTGCCAGCTCACCACCAATTACAGGGCTGGACTATGGCTACACCTTC; cdr3_aa: CASSPPITGLDYGYTF; clone_size: .; d_call: .; v_call: TRBV18; j_call: TRBJ1-2
cdr3_nt: TGCAGTGCGTCCGGGACAGGGGCCTACGAGCAGTACTTC; cdr3_aa: CSASGTGAYEQYF; clone_size: few; d_call: TRBD1; v_call: TRBV20-1; j_call: TRBJ2-7
cdr3_nt: TGTGCCAGCAGTTACTCGTCTAGCGGGGCCTACGAGCAGTACTTC; cdr3_aa: CASSYSSSGAYEQYF; clone_size: .; d_call: TRBD2; v_call: TRBV6-2/TRBV6-3; j_call: TRBJ2-7
cdr3_nt: TGTGCCAGTAGTATGCTCTCGGGGCAGGGCGAAGCTTTCTTT; cdr3_aa: CASSMLSGQGEAFF; clone_size: .; d_call: .; v_call: TRBV19; j_call: TRBJ1-1
cdr3_nt: TGTGCCAGTAGTCAACTAGCGGGGGGGCCAAATGAGCAGTTCTTC; cdr3_aa: CASSQLAGGPNEQFF; clone_size: .; d_call: TRBD2; v_call: TRBV19; j_call: TRBJ2-1
cdr3_nt: TGTGCCAGCAGCTCTCTGAGGGGAACGACCTACAATGAGCAGTTCTTC; cdr3_aa: CASSSLRGTTYNEQFF; clone_size: .; d_call: .; v_call: TRBV28; j_call: TRBJ2-1
cdr3_nt: TGTGCCAGCAGTTACTCGATGGGGACAGATTCCTACGAGCAGTACTTC; cdr3_aa: CASSYSMGTDSYEQYF; clone_size: .; d_call: TRBD1; v_call: TRBV6-5; j_call: TRBJ2-7
cdr3_nt: TGTGCCAGCAGCCAAGGGACAGACTACGAGCAGTACTTC; cdr3_aa: CASSQGTDYEQYF; clone_size: few; d_call: TRBD1; v_call: TRBV7-9; j_call: TRBJ2-7
cdr3_nt: TGTGCCAGCAGCACTAAGCAGGGAACGGCTGGCTACACCTTC; cdr3_aa: CASSTKQGTAGYTF; clone_size: .; d_call: .; v_call: TRBV7-9; j_call: TRBJ1-2
cdr3_nt: TGCAGCGTTGAAGGGACCCAGAGCTCTGGGGCCAACGTCCTGACTTTC; cdr3_aa: CSVEGTQSSGANVLTF; clone_size: .; d_call: .; v_call: TRBV29-1; j_call: TRBJ2-6
cdr3_nt: TGTGCCAGCAAGGACAGGGGGGGGAACACTGAAGCTTTCTTT; cdr3_aa: CASKDRGGNTEAFF; clone_size: .; d_call: TRBD1; v_call: TRBV6-5; j_call: TRBJ1-1
cdr3_nt: TGTGCCAGTAGTGCAGGGAGAACTGAAGCTTTCTTT; cdr3_aa: CASSAGRTEAFF; clone_size: .; d_call: .; v_call: TRBV19; j_call: TRBJ1-1
cdr3_nt: TGCAGTGCTAGAGATCCTGATGGGAGAAATCAGCCCCAGCATTTT; cdr3_aa: CSARDPDGRNQPQHF; clone_size: .; d_call: .; v_call: TRBV20-1; j_call: TRBJ1-5
cdr3_nt: TGTGCCAGCAACCCAGACTGGCCCGGACGGACAATTTACAATGAGCAGTTCTTC; cdr3_aa: CASNPDWPGRTIYNEQFF; clone_size: .; d_call: .; v_call: TRBV7-9; j_call: TRBJ2-1
cdr3_nt: TGTGCCAGCAGTGAATGGGCAGGCAGCTCCTACGAGCAGTACTTC; cdr3_aa: CASSEWAGSSYEQYF; clone_size: .; d_call: .; v_call: TRBV2; j_call: TRBJ2-7
cdr3_nt: TGTGCCAGTACTATCGCAGGGTTCAATCAGCCCCAGCATTTT; cdr3_aa: CASTIAGFNQPQHF; clone_size: .; d_call: .; v_call: TRBV19; j_call: TRBJ1-5
cdr3_nt: TGTGCCAGCAGTTTATCGAGGGAGTCCACCATGAACACTGAAGCTTTCTTT; cdr3_aa: CASSLSRESTMNTEAFF; clone_size: .; d_call: .; v_call: TRBV27; j_call: TRBJ1-1
cdr3_nt: TGTGCCAGCAGCTTTGGGTACTCAACAGAGAACACTGAAGCTTTCTTT; cdr3_aa: CASSFGYSTENTEAFF; clone_size: once; d_call: .; v_call: TRBV5-6; j_call: TRBJ1-1
cdr3_nt: TGCGCCAGCAGCTACGACAGATCCACCGGGGAGCTGTTTTTT; cdr3_aa: CASSYDRSTGELFF; clone_size: .; d_call: .; v_call: TRBV4-1; j_call: TRBJ2-2
cdr3_nt: TGTGCCAGCTCACCACCCGGGACAGGAAACCGGAACACTGAAGCTTTCTTT; cdr3_aa: CASSPPGTGNRNTEAFF; clone_size: .; d_call: TRBD1; v_call: TRBV18; j_call: TRBJ1-1
cdr3_nt: TGTGCCAGCAGCCAAAGGCGGCCGCACTTCTATGGCTACACCTTC; cdr3_aa: CASSQRRPHFYGYTF; clone_size: .; d_call: .; v_call: TRBV3-1; j_call: TRBJ1-2
cdr3_nt: TGTGCCAGCAGTATCGGGACAGGGGGAAGCTCTGGAAACACCATATATTTT; cdr3_aa: CASSIGTGGSSGNTIYF; clone_size: .; d_call: TRBD1; v_call: TRBV6-2/TRBV6-3; j_call: TRBJ1-3
cdr3_nt: TGTGCCAGCAGTTTTCGACAGGGCTCGAACACCGGGGAGCTGTTTTTT; cdr3_aa: CASSFRQGSNTGELFF; clone_size: .; d_call: TRBD1; v_call: TRBV27; j_call: TRBJ2-2